A selection of T cell receptor beta chains follows, all from one sample in a study of beta chain features in type 1 diabetes. TCRdb's copy holds only in-frame clones and misses some; the assay was immunoSEQ multiplex PCR. The top ten clones hold about 0.051% of a sample with roughly 250,000 clones, roughly two thirds of them seen once. The specimen sequenced was naive CD4+ T cells from blood. These receptors were collected from a man aged 30 to 39 in good health. CDR3s include the opening cysteine and the closing phenylalanine or tryptophan. A D gene is named only where the DNA matches it firmly. The size field is filled for only some rows; it gives once, few, many or a size class.

clone size | J gene | D gene | V gene | CDR3 protein | CDR3 DNA
. | TRBJ2-3 | TRBD2 | TRBV5-1 | CASSLLAGEDTQYF | TGCGCCAGCAGCTTACTAGCGGGGGAGGATACGCAGTATTTT
. | TRBJ1-5 | . | TRBV7-2 | CASSLSNQPQHF | TGTGCCAGCAGCTTAAGCAATCAGCCCCAGCATTTT
. | TRBJ2-5 | . | TRBV7-8 | CASSRGANQETQYF | TGTGCCAGCAGCCGTGGGGCGAATCAAGAGACCCAGTACTTC
. | TRBJ1-2 | . | TRBV20-1 | CSAPDGYTF | TGCAGTGCTCCCGATGGCTACACCTTC
. | TRBJ2-5 | . | TRBV15 | CATSRSQETQYF | TGTGCCACCAGCAGATCCCAAGAGACCCAGTACTTC
. | TRBJ2-1 | TRBD2 | TRBV9 | CASSASQGAGGRSSYNEQFF | TGTGCCAGCAGCGCTTCTCAGGGAGCGGGAGGCCGGAGCTCCTACAATGAGCAGTTCTTC
. | TRBJ1-2 | . | TRBV25-1 | CASSEMASNYGYTF | TGTGCCAGCAGTGAAATGGCCAGCAACTATGGCTACACCTTC
. | TRBJ2-7 | . | TRBV13 | CASSAGTPSYEQYF | TGTGCCAGCAGCGCCGGGACACCGTCCTACGAGCAGTACTTC
few | TRBJ1-1 | . | TRBV2 | CASVRVGTEAFF | TGTGCCAGCGTAAGGGTAGGGACTGAAGCTTTCTTT
few | TRBJ1-3 | . | TRBV13 | CASSNRRSGNTIYF | TGTGCCAGCAGCAACCGAAGATCTGGAAACACCATATATTTT
. | TRBJ2-1 | . | TRBV15 | CATSRAVAELGNEQFF | TGTGCCACCAGCAGAGCGGTCGCGGAGTTGGGGAATGAGCAGTTCTTC
. | TRBJ2-1 | TRBD1 | TRBV7-9 | CASSGQGWNEQFF | TGTGCCAGCAGCGGACAGGGTTGGAATGAGCAGTTCTTC
. | TRBJ2-5 | . | TRBV11-2 | CASSSPRGRYPTQYF | TGTGCCAGCAGCTCCCCGCGAGGGCGGTACCCGACCCAGTACTTC
. | TRBJ2-3 | . | TRBV9 | CASSASLKRFDGDTQYF | TGTGCCAGCAGCGCCTCCCTCAAGAGGTTTGATGGAGATACGCAGTATTTT
. | TRBJ1-1 | . | TRBV29-1 | CSGEDTEAFF | TGCAGCGGGGAGGACACTGAAGCTTTCTTT
. | TRBJ2-3 | . | TRBV7-2 | CASSSSRDTQYF | TGTGCCAGCAGCTCCTCCCGGGATACGCAGTATTTT
few | TRBJ2-6 | . | TRBV6-5 | CASTRDGANVLTF | TGTGCCAGCACGAGGGACGGGGCCAACGTCCTGACTTTC
. | TRBJ2-3 | . | TRBV30 | CAQSPSGTDTQYF | TGTGCCCAGAGCCCCAGCGGCACAGATACGCAGTATTTT
. | TRBJ1-1 | TRBD1 | TRBV29-1 | CSVWVRQGNTEAFF | TGCAGCGTTTGGGTTAGACAGGGGAACACTGAAGCTTTCTTT
. | TRBJ2-1 | . | TRBV29-1 | CSVRSGYSYNEQFF | TGCAGCGTGAGAAGCGGATACTCCTACAATGAGCAGTTCTTC
. | TRBJ1-1 | TRBD1 | TRBV7-2 | CASSSSGTGDTEAFF | TGTGCCAGCAGCTCCTCCGGGACAGGGGACACTGAAGCTTTCTTT
few | TRBJ1-6 | . | TRBV30 | CAWRDRALYNSPLHF | TGTGCCTGGAGAGACAGAGCCCTTTACAATTCACCCCTCCACTTT
. | TRBJ1-1 | TRBD1 | TRBV29-1 | CSVFQGGTGNTEAFF | TGCAGCGTCTTTCAAGGGGGGACAGGGAACACTGAAGCTTTCTTT
. | TRBJ2-7 | TRBD1 | TRBV12-5 | CASGLIPGQGPYEQYF | TGTGCTAGTGGTTTGATCCCGGGACAGGGTCCCTACGAGCAGTACTTC
few | TRBJ2-1 | . | TRBV4-3 | CASSQDLTGIFSDPYNEQFF | TGCGCCAGCAGCCAAGATCTCACAGGGATATTTTCGGACCCATACAATGAGCAGTTCTTC
. | TRBJ2-5 | . | TRBV30 | CAWSLGLQETQYF | TGTGCCTGGAGTCTAGGGCTTCAAGAGACCCAGTACTTC